This TCR beta chain emerged from a study of cytomegalovirus exposure and HLA in healthy donors. Here immunoSEQ multiplex PCR was the method, and the copy in TCRdb shows in-frame clones only, minus some. Of roughly 280,000 clones listed, 80% to 90% were seen once; the top ten hold roughly 1%. This clone has just a few counts. The ends were cut back, 5 bases at V and 3 bases at J, with 11 bases in the middle. CDR3 length equals 13 residues. CDR1 is SGHTA and CDR2 is FQGNSA in the germline V gene. This chain joins TRBV7-2 and TRBJ2-7; D may be TRBD1 (6 bases). This receptor was identified in a woman aged 18 to 35 in good health and CMV-seronegative. The sequenced material came from PBMCs. The CDR3 bases are TGTGCCAGCAGCCTAGTCAGGGGCTACGAGCAGTACTTC. Its translation is CASSLVRGYEQYF.